One and the same sample provided the 3 T cell receptor beta chains below, sequenced in a study of T cells in Graves' hyperthyroidism and ophthalmopathy. Amplified TCR beta CDR3 regions came from RNA transcripts. HTBI primers were used for first-round RT-PCR of the TCR CDR3. TCRdb re-derived calls from the multiplex PCR reads in MiXCR, one entry per CDR3 protein. Of about 290,000 distinct CDR3 sequences listed, about 14% are singletons. The sequencing sample was made of blood. The receptors were sampled from a woman younger than 45 with Graves' hyperthyroidism that later progressed to Graves' ophthalmopathy.

In this sample, this clonotype turned up a few times. This rearrangement joins TRBV9 to TRBJ2-2; TRBD2 matches at 7 bases. V was pared by 3 bases and J by 7 bases, with 0 bases of the junction left unmatched. The CDR3 has 12 amino acids. Germline CDR1 and CDR2: SGDLS and YYNGEE. Here the CDR3 reads CASSAGGGELFF. CDR3 nucleotides: TGTGCCAGCAGCGCGGGGGGCGGGGAGCTGTTTTTT.

This clonotype showed up many times. This chain joins TRBV7-9 and TRBJ2-3, with 7 bases identical to TRBD2. Germline CDR1 reads SEHNR; CDR2 reads FQNEAQ (reference sequence). The CDR3 consists of 14 residues. J was trimmed by 4 bases and V by 3 bases; bases with no gene match: 4. This CDR3 is CASSFGGMADTQYF. The CDR3 DNA is TGTGCCAGCAGCTTCGGGGGGATGGCAGATACGCAGTATTTT.

This clonotype has just a few counts. The germline gene is not matched at one end of the junction; a read error may be the cause. The chain combines TRBV6-1 with TRBJ2-7; D is ambiguous. Germline loops: CDR1 MNHNS, CDR2 SASEGT. The CDR3 is 15 amino acids. Here the CDR3 DNA reads TGTGCCAGCAGCGCCCTACGCATGAAAACGGACGAGCGGTACTTC. It translates to CASSALRMKTDERYF.